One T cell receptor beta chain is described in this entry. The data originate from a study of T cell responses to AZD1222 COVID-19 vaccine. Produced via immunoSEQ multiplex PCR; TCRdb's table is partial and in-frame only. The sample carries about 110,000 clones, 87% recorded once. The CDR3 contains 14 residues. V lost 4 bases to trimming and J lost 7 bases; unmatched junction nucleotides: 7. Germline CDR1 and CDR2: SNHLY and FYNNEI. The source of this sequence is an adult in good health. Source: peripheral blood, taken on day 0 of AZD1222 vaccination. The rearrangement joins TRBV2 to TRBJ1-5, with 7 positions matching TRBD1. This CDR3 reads CASSGVRGMQPQHF. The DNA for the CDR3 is TGTGCCAGCAGTGGCGTCAGGGGGATGCAGCCCCAGCATTTT.